This TCR beta chain was observed in a study of CD8+ T cells in alopecia areata. Extraction of RNA preceded its reverse transcription into cDNA, which served as the sequencing template. TCRdb's copy holds only in-frame clones and misses some; the assay was immunoSEQ multiplex PCR. The sample has around 190,000 clones, roughly 60% seen once. The CDR3 contains 13 residues. V was pared by 7 bases and J by 6 bases, with 15 bases between. Germline assignment: CDR1 LNHDA and CDR2 SQIVND (reference sequence). The treatment denotes: oral pan-JAK inhibitor, 5-10 mg twice daily. The chain carries TRBV19 and TRBJ1-1; D remains ambiguous. The sequencing used CD4+ T cells sorted from blood, collected at week 24, from a patient treated with tofacitinib. The sequence came from a human donor with alopecia areata. CDR3 sequence reads: CASNMGLGAEAFF. DNA for the CDR3: TGTGCCAGTAATATGGGGTTAGGCGCTGAAGCTTTCTTT.